Listed below are T cell receptor beta chains from one sample, sequenced in a study of blood T cell repertoires in COVID-19. This table comes from immunoSEQ multiplex PCR, and its TCRdb copy is limited to in-frame clones, with some not included. The table lists under 150,000 clones, around four fifths of them singletons. Material: PBMCs or T cells enriched from blood (not recorded which). The receptor source for this set is a woman aged 35 to 49 who had recovered from COVID-19. CDR3s include the opening cysteine and the closing phenylalanine or tryptophan. Fields, in order: J gene, D gene, V gene, clone size, CDR3 protein, CDR3 DNA. D genes are given only for firm matches. Clone size is stated in some rows and not others, as once, few, many or a class when expanded.

>TRBJ2-7|TRBD1|TRBV4-2|few
CASSQLSGTVPYEQYF
TGTGCCAGCAGCCAATTATCGGGGACAGTGCCCTACGAGCAGTACTTC
>TRBJ2-5|-|TRBV5-8|-
CASSWGRRQETQYF
TGTGCCAGCAGCTGGGGCCGGCGCCAAGAGACCCAGTACTTC
>TRBJ1-1|TRBD1|TRBV7-2|-
CASSGQGWDTEAFF
TGTGCCAGCAGCGGACAGGGTTGGGACACTGAAGCTTTCTTT
>TRBJ2-1|-|TRBV29-1|-
CSVALYNEQFF
TGCAGCGTAGCACTTTACAATGAGCAGTTCTTC
>TRBJ1-2|-|TRBV7-8|once
CASSPDRLVAYGYTF
TGTGCCAGCAGCCCCGACAGGCTTGTGGCCTATGGCTACACCTTC
>TRBJ1-3|-|TRBV18|few
CASSLTASGNTIYF
TGTGCCAGCTCACTGACAGCCTCTGGAAACACCATATATTTT
>TRBJ1-3|-|TRBV9|-
CASSGEGGGGNTIYF
TGTGCCAGCAGCGGGGAGGGGGGAGGTGGAAACACCATATATTTT
>TRBJ2-3|TRBD2|TRBV7-3|-
CASSPMTSGSADTQYF
TGTGCCAGCAGCCCGATGACTAGCGGGAGTGCAGATACGCAGTATTTT
>TRBJ2-7|-|TRBV6-1|-
CASSGSGLHHSNSYEQYF
TGTGCCAGCAGTGGTTCGGGACTCCACCATTCCAACTCCTACGAGCAGTACTTC
>TRBJ2-5|TRBD2|TRBV12-3/TRBV12-4|-
CASQTLGGETQYF
TGTGCCAGCCAAACTCTGGGGGGGGAGACCCAGTACTTC
>TRBJ1-3|-|TRBV21-1|-
CASSKASIPLGESGNTIYF
TGTGCCAGCAGCAAAGCGTCTATTCCACTCGGGGAATCTGGAAACACCATATATTTT
>TRBJ1-2|TRBD1|TRBV5-1|-
CASSLDGQGNYGYTF
TGCGCCAGCAGCTTGGACGGACAGGGGAACTATGGCTACACCTTC
>TRBJ2-3|TRBD2|TRBV18|-
CASSPGTSGTDTQYF
TGTGCCAGCTCACCCGGGACTAGCGGCACAGATACGCAGTATTTT
>TRBJ2-2|-|TRBV19|-
CASRWGVGTGELFF
TGTGCCAGTAGGTGGGGGGTGGGAACCGGGGAGCTGTTTTTT
>TRBJ1-2|-|TRBV6-2/TRBV6-3|-
CASSFFLAQGYTF
TGTGCCAGCAGTTTTTTCCTGGCTCAGGGCTACACCTTC
>TRBJ1-3|-|TRBV9|-
CASTPGFSGNTIYF
TGTGCCAGCACCCCGGGATTCTCTGGAAACACCATATATTTT
>TRBJ2-2|TRBD2|TRBV4-2|-
CASSQDVTSGRTGELFF
TGTGCCAGCAGCCAAGATGTAACTAGCGGGCGCACCGGGGAGCTGTTTTTT
>TRBJ1-2|TRBD1|TRBV4-1|-
CASSQTRDRGYGYTF
TGCGCCAGCAGCCAAACTAGGGACAGGGGCTATGGCTACACCTTC
>TRBJ1-2|TRBD1|TRBV7-6|-
CASSLRGGGGDGYTF
TGTGCCAGCAGCTTACGTGGAGGGGGCGGCGATGGCTACACCTTC
>TRBJ1-3|-|TRBV2|-
CASSGGQILSGNTIYF
TGTGCCAGCAGTGGAGGACAGATCCTTTCTGGAAACACCATATATTTT
>TRBJ2-7|-|TRBV18|-
CASSPKDFYEQYF
TGTGCCAGCTCACCTAAGGACTTCTACGAGCAGTACTTC
>TRBJ2-1|TRBD2|TRBV5-1|-
CASSLSSGGYNEQFF
TGCGCCAGCAGCTTGTCTAGCGGGGGATACAATGAGCAGTTCTTC
>TRBJ1-1|-|TRBV12-3/TRBV12-4|few
CASSLTAYTEAFF
TGTGCCAGCAGTTTAACAGCCTACACTGAAGCTTTCTTT
>TRBJ2-1|TRBD2|TRBV19|-
CASSMLASGGPGNEQFF
TGTGCCAGTAGTATGCTGGCTAGCGGGGGCCCGGGGAATGAGCAGTTCTTC
>TRBJ1-2|TRBD1|TRBV6-5|many
CASSNTAGQNYGYTF
TGTGCCAGCAGCAATACTGCGGGACAGAACTATGGCTACACCTTC
>TRBJ2-2|TRBD1|TRBV4-1|-
CASSLSGTGTGELFF
TGCGCCAGCAGCCTTTCCGGGACAGGCACCGGGGAGCTGTTTTTT
>TRBJ1-5|-|TRBV5-1|-
CASSLDSRVGQPQHF
TGCGCCAGCAGCTTGGATTCCAGGGTTGGTCAGCCCCAGCATTTT
>TRBJ1-2|-|TRBV11-2|-
CASSSLRGTPDRSYGYTF
TGTGCCAGCAGCTCCCTGAGGGGGACCCCGGACCGATCTTATGGCTACACCTTC
>TRBJ2-3|-|TRBV5-1|-
CASSSLGGGLDTQYF
TGCGCCAGCAGCTCCTTGGGGGGGGGCTTAGATACGCAGTATTTT
>TRBJ2-7|TRBD1|TRBV27|few
CASSNYGTGAYEQYF
TGTGCCAGCAGCAATTACGGGACAGGGGCCTACGAGCAGTACTTC
>TRBJ2-3|-|TRBV6-1|-
CASSEANRMVGLTDTQYF
TGTGCCAGCAGTGAAGCTAATCGGATGGTGGGACTTACAGATACGCAGTATTTT
>TRBJ2-6|TRBD1|TRBV4-2|-
CASSQEGDRVSSGANVLTF
TGTGCCAGCAGCCAAGAAGGAGACAGGGTTAGTTCTGGGGCCAACGTCCTGACTTTC
>TRBJ2-1|-|TRBV2|-
CASSEGGAYNEQFF
TGTGCCAGCTCCGAGGGCGGAGCCTACAATGAGCAGTTCTTC
>TRBJ1-1|-|TRBV7-6|-
CASSLTPGGGDDTEAFF
TGTGCCAGCAGCTTAACCCCCGGGGGGGGAGATGACACTGAAGCTTTCTTT
>TRBJ1-2|-|TRBV19|-
CASSIALTGIYGYTF
TGTGCCAGTAGTATAGCCCTGACAGGAATCTATGGCTACACCTTC
>TRBJ2-1|-|TRBV24-1|-
CATSEGRTSYNEQFF
TGTGCCACCAGTGAGGGGCGGACGTCCTACAATGAGCAGTTCTTC
>TRBJ1-1|TRBD1|TRBV6-1|-
CASSTGQGRTEAFF
TGTGCCAGCAGCACCGGACAGGGTCGGACTGAAGCTTTCTTT
>TRBJ1-1|-|TRBV9|-
CASSVDRVGEAFF
TGTGCCAGCAGCGTAGATCGGGTGGGTGAAGCTTTCTTT
>TRBJ1-3|TRBD1|TRBV19|-
CASSRRQGGNTIYF
TGTGCCAGTAGCCGTCGACAGGGGGGAAACACCATATATTTT
>TRBJ2-3|-|TRBV25-1|-
CASSEPGSVDTQYF
TGTGCCAGCAGTGAACCGGGATCCGTGGATACGCAGTATTTT
>TRBJ2-2|-|TRBV12-3/TRBV12-4|-
CASSLGATGELFF
TGTGCCAGCAGTTTAGGGGCCACCGGGGAGCTGTTTTTT
>TRBJ2-7|TRBD1|TRBV9|-
CASSLGDRGYEQYF
TGTGCCAGCAGCTTAGGGGACAGGGGATACGAGCAGTACTTC
>TRBJ2-1|TRBD1|TRBV6-5|once
CASTTGGTYNEQFF
TGTGCCAGCACAACAGGGGGGACCTACAATGAGCAGTTCTTC
>TRBJ2-1|-|TRBV5-1|-
CASSLASRDWDNEQFF
TGCGCCAGCAGCTTGGCCTCGCGGGACTGGGATAATGAGCAGTTCTTC
>TRBJ2-1|TRBD1|TRBV5-1|few
CASSFQGQGMYEQFF
TGCGCCAGCAGCTTTCAGGGACAGGGAATGTATGAGCAGTTCTTC
>TRBJ1-4|-|TRBV3-1/TRBV3-2|few
CASSQAVGEEKLFF
TGTGCCAGCAGCCAGGCGGTTGGGGAGGAAAAACTGTTTTTT
>TRBJ2-1|TRBD2|TRBV4-1|once
CASSQPSGGVNEQFF
TGCGCCAGCAGCCAACCTAGCGGGGGGGTGAACGAGCAGTTCTTC
>TRBJ1-1|-|TRBV12-3/TRBV12-4|-
CASSSPMNTEAFF
TGTGCCAGCAGTTCCCCAATGAACACTGAAGCTTTCTTT
>TRBJ1-2|-|TRBV2|-
CASTQENYGYTF
TGTGCCAGCACACAGGAAAACTATGGCTACACCTTC
>TRBJ2-1|-|TRBV29-1|-
CSVLLDSRFNEQFF
TGCAGCGTCCTACTGGACAGTCGGTTCAATGAGCAGTTCTTC
>TRBJ1-5|-|TRBV6-5|-
CASRSTGSNQPQHF
TGTGCCAGCAGGTCGACGGGTAGCAATCAGCCCCAGCATTTT
>TRBJ2-7|-|TRBV12-3/TRBV12-4|-
CASSFRGYEQYF
TGTGCCAGCAGTTTTCGGGGGTACGAGCAGTACTTC